These T cell receptor beta chains were read from a single sample in a study of shared clonotypes between healthy human individuals. Assay used: immunoSEQ multiplex PCR; TCRdb lists only in-frame clones, some missing. The top ten clones hold 0.11% to 0.15% of a sample with millions of clones, 90% to 95% of them seen once. Input material: naive CD4+ T cells sorted from blood. The receptors derive from a man aged 18 to 30 in good health. Each CDR3 is given with its conserved first and last residue. Each record gives: V gene, clone size, D gene, J gene, CDR3 protein, CDR3 DNA. A D gene is named only where the DNA matches it firmly. Size tells how often a clone was seen (once, few, many) or the class of an expanded clone, and some rows leave it out.

v_gene: TRBV2; abundance: NA; d_gene: TRBD1; j_gene: TRBJ1-1; CDR3aa: CASRDRENTEAFF; CDR3nt: TGTGCCAGCAGGGACAGGGAGAACACTGAAGCTTTCTTT
v_gene: TRBV19; abundance: NA; d_gene: NA; j_gene: TRBJ1-2; CDR3aa: CASSPDRGADGYTF; CDR3nt: TGTGCCAGTAGTCCGGATCGGGGGGCGGATGGCTACACCTTC
v_gene: TRBV19; abundance: NA; d_gene: NA; j_gene: TRBJ2-2; CDR3aa: CASSLRQGGGTGELFF; CDR3nt: TGTGCCAGCAGTCTTCGGCAGGGGGGAGGCACCGGGGAGCTGTTTTTT
v_gene: TRBV10-3; abundance: NA; d_gene: NA; j_gene: TRBJ1-2; CDR3aa: CAISPHSMADGYTF; CDR3nt: TGTGCCATCAGTCCCCATTCCATGGCAGATGGCTACACCTTC
v_gene: TRBV11-2; abundance: NA; d_gene: TRBD1; j_gene: TRBJ2-3; CDR3aa: CASSPRDRPPYTQYF; CDR3nt: TGTGCCAGCAGCCCCCGGGACAGGCCCCCATATACGCAGTATTTT
v_gene: TRBV18; abundance: NA; d_gene: NA; j_gene: TRBJ1-2; CDR3aa: CASSPGTNYGYTF; CDR3nt: TGTGCCAGCTCTCCGGGAACTAACTATGGCTACACCTTC
v_gene: TRBV28; abundance: NA; d_gene: NA; j_gene: TRBJ1-5; CDR3aa: CASSLTRTPRGPQHF; CDR3nt: TGTGCCAGCAGTTTAACGAGGACCCCACGGGGGCCCCAGCATTTT
v_gene: TRBV18; abundance: NA; d_gene: NA; j_gene: TRBJ2-2; CDR3aa: CASSPPGRNTGELFF; CDR3nt: TGTGCCAGCTCACCACCAGGGCGCAACACCGGGGAGCTGTTTTTT
v_gene: TRBV20-1; abundance: NA; d_gene: NA; j_gene: TRBJ2-3; CDR3aa: CSQWSTDTQYF; CDR3nt: TGCAGCCAGTGGTCGACAGATACGCAGTATTTT
v_gene: TRBV30; abundance: NA; d_gene: TRBD2; j_gene: TRBJ2-2; CDR3aa: CAWSRGLTSGNTGELFF; CDR3nt: TGTGCCTGGAGTAGGGGCTTGACTAGCGGGAACACCGGGGAGCTGTTTTTT
v_gene: TRBV5-1; abundance: once; d_gene: TRBD1; j_gene: TRBJ2-2; CDR3aa: CASSLRTGGGGELFF; CDR3nt: TGCGCCAGCAGCTTGCGTACAGGGGGCGGCGGGGAGCTGTTTTTT
v_gene: TRBV5-1; abundance: NA; d_gene: TRBD1; j_gene: TRBJ1-1; CDR3aa: CASTQGAQGAMDTEAFF; CDR3nt: TGCGCCAGCACCCAGGGGGCACAGGGGGCCATGGACACTGAAGCTTTCTTT
v_gene: TRBV12-5; abundance: NA; d_gene: TRBD1; j_gene: TRBJ2-5; CDR3aa: CASGTRQGAIGKTQYF; CDR3nt: TGTGCTAGTGGTACCAGACAGGGGGCCATCGGAAAGACCCAGTACTTC
v_gene: TRBV28; abundance: NA; d_gene: TRBD1; j_gene: TRBJ1-1; CDR3aa: CASSLDRRVAFF; CDR3nt: TGTGCCAGCAGTTTGGACAGGAGGGTGGCTTTCTTT
v_gene: TRBV6-1; abundance: NA; d_gene: NA; j_gene: TRBJ1-3; CDR3aa: CASSENTYSGNTIYF; CDR3nt: TGTGCCAGCAGTGAGAACACGTACTCTGGAAACACCATATATTTT
v_gene: TRBV28; abundance: NA; d_gene: NA; j_gene: TRBJ1-1; CDR3aa: CASTLSLIGGTEAFF; CDR3nt: TGTGCCAGCACCCTCTCGTTAATCGGTGGCACTGAAGCTTTCTTT
v_gene: TRBV4-2; abundance: NA; d_gene: NA; j_gene: TRBJ2-1; CDR3aa: CASSQDLGGSSYNEQFF; CDR3nt: TGTGCCAGCAGCCAAGATCTAGGGGGGAGCTCCTACAATGAGCAGTTCTTC
v_gene: TRBV19; abundance: NA; d_gene: NA; j_gene: TRBJ1-3; CDR3aa: CASSMQHHSGNTIYF; CDR3nt: TGTGCCAGTAGTATGCAACACCACTCTGGAAACACCATATATTTT
v_gene: TRBV7-2; abundance: NA; d_gene: TRBD2; j_gene: TRBJ2-7; CDR3aa: CASSLVVAGSNEQYF; CDR3nt: TGTGCCAGCAGCTTAGTGGTAGCGGGATCTAACGAGCAGTACTTC
v_gene: TRBV11-3; abundance: NA; d_gene: NA; j_gene: TRBJ2-1; CDR3aa: CASSSASNEQFF; CDR3nt: TGTGCCAGCAGCTCCGCTAGCAATGAGCAGTTCTTC
v_gene: TRBV25-1; abundance: NA; d_gene: NA; j_gene: TRBJ2-2; CDR3aa: CASSEQALAGELFF; CDR3nt: TGTGCCAGCAGTGAGCAGGCTTTGGCCGGGGAGCTGTTTTTT
v_gene: TRBV11-2; abundance: NA; d_gene: NA; j_gene: TRBJ2-2; CDR3aa: CASSLDGSGANTGELFF; CDR3nt: TGTGCCAGCAGCTTAGACGGTAGCGGCGCGAACACCGGGGAGCTGTTTTTT
v_gene: TRBV4-1; abundance: NA; d_gene: TRBD2; j_gene: TRBJ2-2; CDR3aa: CASSQYDSGRATGELFF; CDR3nt: TGCGCCAGCAGCCAGTATGATAGCGGGAGGGCCACTGGGGAGCTGTTTTTT
v_gene: TRBV6-6; abundance: NA; d_gene: TRBD1; j_gene: TRBJ1-5; CDR3aa: CASSYGTGDSQPQHF; CDR3nt: TGTGCCAGCAGTTACGGGACAGGGGATTCCCAGCCCCAGCATTTT
v_gene: TRBV2; abundance: NA; d_gene: NA; j_gene: TRBJ2-5; CDR3aa: CASSVASFGETQYF; CDR3nt: TGTGCCAGCAGTGTCGCTAGCTTCGGAGAGACCCAGTACTTC
v_gene: TRBV10-3; abundance: NA; d_gene: TRBD1; j_gene: TRBJ1-2; CDR3aa: CAISEPPQGAYGYTF; CDR3nt: TGTGCCATCAGTGAGCCTCCCCAGGGGGCCTATGGCTACACCTTC
v_gene: TRBV7-2; abundance: NA; d_gene: NA; j_gene: TRBJ2-1; CDR3aa: CASSLDGPWRDLSYNEQFF; CDR3nt: TGTGCCAGCAGCTTAGACGGTCCGTGGCGGGATCTCTCCTACAATGAGCAGTTCTTC
v_gene: TRBV10-3; abundance: NA; d_gene: TRBD1; j_gene: TRBJ2-7; CDR3aa: CAIRPGQGLYEQYF; CDR3nt: TGTGCCATCAGGCCGGGACAGGGCCTCTACGAGCAGTACTTC
v_gene: TRBV2; abundance: NA; d_gene: TRBD1; j_gene: TRBJ2-7; CDR3aa: CASRGQGEKQYF; CDR3nt: TGTGCCAGCAGGGGACAGGGGGAAAAGCAGTACTTC
v_gene: TRBV7-9; abundance: NA; d_gene: NA; j_gene: TRBJ1-1; CDR3aa: CASSAGLMNTEAFF; CDR3nt: TGTGCCAGCAGCGCGGGTCTCATGAACACTGAAGCTTTCTTT
v_gene: TRBV7-9; abundance: NA; d_gene: TRBD1; j_gene: TRBJ1-4; CDR3aa: CASSPGQGFEKLFF; CDR3nt: TGTGCCAGCAGCCCTGGACAGGGATTCGAAAAACTGTTTTTT
v_gene: TRBV19; abundance: NA; d_gene: TRBD2; j_gene: TRBJ2-5; CDR3aa: CASTPSGGDLLLETQYF; CDR3nt: TGTGCCAGTACCCCTAGCGGGGGGGATTTACTGTTAGAGACCCAGTACTTC
v_gene: TRBV5-1; abundance: NA; d_gene: TRBD1; j_gene: TRBJ1-1; CDR3aa: CASGPGQGVPNEAFF; CDR3nt: TGCGCCAGCGGGCCGGGACAGGGGGTCCCAAATGAAGCTTTCTTT
v_gene: TRBV10-1; abundance: NA; d_gene: NA; j_gene: TRBJ1-4; CDR3aa: CASSDGTNEKLFF; CDR3nt: TGCGCCAGCAGTGACGGAACTAATGAAAAACTGTTTTTT
v_gene: TRBV6-5; abundance: NA; d_gene: NA; j_gene: TRBJ1-2; CDR3aa: CVTYRDANYGYTF; CDR3nt: TGTGTCACCTACAGGGACGCTAACTATGGCTACACCTTC
v_gene: TRBV6-6; abundance: NA; d_gene: NA; j_gene: TRBJ2-3; CDR3aa: CASSYRSPTGGTQYF; CDR3nt: TGTGCCAGCAGTTACCGCAGCCCCACAGGAGGTACGCAGTATTTT
v_gene: TRBV9; abundance: NA; d_gene: TRBD1; j_gene: TRBJ1-3; CDR3aa: CASSTRTGGISGNTIYF; CDR3nt: TGTGCCAGCAGCACGAGGACAGGGGGCATCTCTGGAAACACCATATATTTT
v_gene: TRBV6-5; abundance: once; d_gene: TRBD1; j_gene: TRBJ1-2; CDR3aa: CASSFGQGYYGYTF; CDR3nt: TGTGCCAGCAGTTTCGGACAGGGGTACTATGGCTACACCTTC
v_gene: TRBV6-1; abundance: NA; d_gene: NA; j_gene: TRBJ1-2; CDR3aa: CASSEGHLYGYTF; CDR3nt: TGTGCCAGCAGTGAAGGGCACCTCTATGGCTACACCTTC
v_gene: TRBV10-3; abundance: NA; d_gene: NA; j_gene: TRBJ2-4; CDR3aa: CAISEGVTKNIQYF; CDR3nt: TGTGCCATCAGTGAGGGGGTCACCAAAAACATTCAGTACTTC
v_gene: TRBV2; abundance: NA; d_gene: NA; j_gene: TRBJ2-3; CDR3aa: CASSLNGLSSTDTQYF; CDR3nt: TGTGCCAGCAGCCTTAACGGACTATCTAGCACAGATACGCAGTATTTT
v_gene: TRBV5-6; abundance: NA; d_gene: NA; j_gene: TRBJ2-2; CDR3aa: CASSFGGELFF; CDR3nt: TGTGCCAGCAGCTTTGGAGGGGAGCTGTTTTTT
v_gene: TRBV19; abundance: NA; d_gene: NA; j_gene: TRBJ1-5; CDR3aa: CASSTGEGDNQPQHF; CDR3nt: TGTGCCAGTAGTACAGGAGAAGGAGACAATCAGCCCCAGCATTTT
v_gene: TRBV5-1; abundance: NA; d_gene: TRBD2; j_gene: TRBJ2-1; CDR3aa: CASSLERTSGSHEQFF; CDR3nt: TGCGCCAGCAGCTTGGAAAGGACTAGCGGGAGCCATGAGCAGTTCTTC
v_gene: TRBV11-1; abundance: NA; d_gene: NA; j_gene: TRBJ1-1; CDR3aa: CASSLAGNTEAFF; CDR3nt: TGTGCCAGCAGCTTAGCGGGGAACACTGAAGCTTTCTTT
v_gene: TRBV6-1; abundance: NA; d_gene: TRBD1; j_gene: TRBJ1-1; CDR3aa: CASSPQGGNTEAFF; CDR3nt: TGTGCCAGCAGTCCTCAGGGGGGTAACACTGAAGCTTTCTTT
v_gene: TRBV18; abundance: NA; d_gene: NA; j_gene: TRBJ1-3; CDR3aa: CASSPRGETGNTIYF; CDR3nt: TGTGCCAGCTCACCTAGAGGAGAAACTGGAAACACCATATATTTT
v_gene: TRBV5-4; abundance: NA; d_gene: TRBD1; j_gene: TRBJ2-5; CDR3aa: CASSTSGLTTGGRETQYF; CDR3nt: TGTGCCAGCAGCACCTCGGGACTGACGACAGGGGGACGAGAGACCCAGTACTTC
v_gene: TRBV30; abundance: NA; d_gene: NA; j_gene: TRBJ2-5; CDR3aa: CAWGPSQETQYF; CDR3nt: TGTGCCTGGGGCCCCAGTCAAGAGACCCAGTACTTC
v_gene: TRBV4-3; abundance: NA; d_gene: TRBD1; j_gene: TRBJ2-7; CDR3aa: CASSQDRQGLAYEQYF; CDR3nt: TGCGCCAGCAGCCAAGACAGACAGGGGCTCGCCTACGAGCAGTACTTC
v_gene: TRBV7-2; abundance: NA; d_gene: TRBD1; j_gene: TRBJ2-7; CDR3aa: CASSPRQGPYEQYF; CDR3nt: TGTGCCAGCAGCCCGCGACAGGGACCCTACGAGCAGTACTTC
v_gene: TRBV27; abundance: NA; d_gene: NA; j_gene: TRBJ1-3; CDR3aa: CASSRGGTSGNTIYF; CDR3nt: TGTGCCAGCAGCCGGGGGGGGACCTCTGGAAACACCATATATTTT
v_gene: TRBV7-2; abundance: NA; d_gene: NA; j_gene: TRBJ2-1; CDR3aa: CASSTVQGRYNEQFF; CDR3nt: TGTGCCAGCAGCACAGTGCAGGGGAGGTACAATGAGCAGTTCTTC